This T cell receptor (beta chain) is from a study of blood T cell repertoires in COVID-19 (dated by TCRdb to between 2020 and 2021). With regard to the full study: Samples from collaborators originated in the United States, Italy and Spain and spanned both the acute and convalescent phases of COVID-19. The prospective study material was composed of cDNA or gDNA derived from T cells, B-cell-depleted T cells, or PBMCs. Deeply sampled blood TCRbeta repertoires from subjects exposed to, actively infected with, or recovered from COVID-19 were included in the dataset. A freely available public database, intended as a resource for researchers studying the immune response to SARS-CoV-2, is where the repertoires were released. The samples were drawn from two sources: the first 160 participants of the ongoing ImmuneRACE study, and fewer than 1,500 subjects contributed by 6 global collaborators. A de-identified subject ID, COVID-19 status, age in years and sex were almost always included in the sample metadata. HLA class I and class II types, where available, came from metadata supplied by the sample provider rather than from assay-based typing.

About this clone: What antigen it recognizes has not been identified. No per-base quality is available; no much larger clone lies one base away.

TCRbeta CDR3 regions were amplified from genomic DNA using the immunoSEQ Assay, a bias-controlled multiplex PCR. On the authors' methods: The number of nucleated cells in each sample was estimated from the amplification of reference gene primers within the assay. To quantify the absolute abundance of each unique TCRbeta CDR3 rearrangement, sequence reads were collapsed and filtered. For each sample, productive Simpson clonality was calculated by taking the square root of Simpson's diversity index across productive rearrangements. TCRdb holds this immuneACCESS table with in-frame rearrangements only. Some clones are missing; in checked studies, unresolved V genes explain under half, and the rest has no known cause. D and trimming come from the DNA, and the V and J calls and clone size come from that table. The sample records hundreds of thousands of clones, roughly nine tenths of which are singletons. The ten top clones hold approximately 3% of the sample.

Germline trimming: 1 base from V, 3 bases from J; junction bases outside gene matches: 5. The germline V gene encodes CDR1 KGHSH and CDR2 LQKENI. The CDR3 goes from the cysteine to the phenylalanine over 16 residues. Of the read, only the CDR3 DNA is kept; its 48 bases are in frame from base 1. One collaborating source in Seattle enrolled patients during active infection and followed them longitudinally through the course of disease. Whole blood was collected in K2EDTA tubes by collaborating institutions according to the institutions' own protocols. For TCRbeta analysis, collaborators shipped samples in one of three forms: frozen whole blood, isolated PBMCs, or DNA extracted from either of those sample types. The full study reports these points: The amount of clinical and demographic metadata varied by source and participant and was provided uncurated.

Material: peripheral blood. The sequence came from a woman between 25 and 40 years old with COVID-19, enrolled during active disease. The receptor chain draws on TRBV18 and TRBJ2-2, with 7 bases in between that match TRBD1. The DNA sequence is TGTGCCAGCTCACCACAGACAGGGCTATACACCGGGGAGCTGTTTTTT. Its protein is CASSPQTGLYTGELFF.